This T cell receptor (beta chain) was found in a study of molecular identifiers for immune sequencing clone quantification. Study-wide results and caveats: Naive cells had under 1% of molecules in clones above 20 RNA copies, effectors over 97%.

Previously published methods and listed TCR primers were used for the bulk TCR libraries. TCRdb called the PCR reads again in MiXCR, with one record for every CDR3 protein. The sample consists of 460,000 or so distinct CDR3 sequences, about 25% of them appearing once. This clonotype was seen only a few times. The target antigen is unknown. Germline V gene data show CDR1 as MNHNS and CDR2 as SASEGT. The V and J ends lost 1 base and 2 bases respectively, with 14 bases between them. The CDR3 contains 16 residues. The CD8+CD4-CCR7+CD45RA+ phenotype defined the sorted naive CD8 T cells. The TCR comes from a human donor in good health. Some libraries in this study had Jurkat cell RNA spiked in. This rearrangement joins TRBV6-1 to TRBJ1-2; D unclear. The sample taken for sequencing was naive CD8+ T cells from blood, with Jurkat cell RNA spiked in. This sample's subset: FACS-sorted CD8+CD4-CCR7+CD45RA+ naive T cells. Here the CDR3 DNA reads TGTGCCAGCAGTGAAGATCTGGGCAGCTTGAACTATGGCTACACCTTC. It codes for CASSEDLGSLNYGYTF.